This T cell receptor (beta chain) was identified in a study of follicular helper T cells after annual influenza vaccination. Deletions cut 1 base from V and 5 bases from J, with 2 bases between. Per germline, CDR1 LGHNA and CDR2 YSLEER. The CDR3 sequence is 11 residues long. Profiled with immunoSEQ multiplex PCR; TCRdb holds only in-frame clones, not every one. Of under 15,000 clones listed, 78% are singletons. Study-level findings and limits: Rare clonotypes were missed; only roughly 10-22% of cells gave TCRB. ICOS+CD38+ cTfh clonality tracked population frequency, and its change tracked circulating plasmablast change.

Time point given: 2014-2015 season, pre-vaccination. Before and after seasonal inactivated influenza vaccination, adults gave blood for sorting CD4 subsets for sequencing. Of note for this clone: Its target is unknown.

The specimen comprised CXCR5- memory CD4+ T cells sorted from blood, sampled on the day of influenza vaccination. The clonotype originates from an adult who received the influenza vaccine. The genes are TRBV4-3 and TRBJ2-5; no reliable D call. CDR3: CASSQAETQYF. CDR3 in DNA: TGCGCCAGCAGCCAAGCGGAGACCCAGTACTTC.